This T cell receptor (beta chain) was obtained from a study of CD8+ T cells in alopecia areata. The wider study: Patients received oral tofacitinib, 5 to 10 mg twice daily, for moderate-to-severe alopecia areata.

Sample treatment: oral pan-JAK inhibitor, 5-10 mg twice daily. Alopecia areata patients provided lesional scalp punch biopsies and peripheral blood. Extracted RNA was reverse transcribed, and the resulting cDNA served as sequencing template. The assay was immunoSEQ multiplex PCR, and TCRdb's table has in-frame clones only and misses some. Of about 120,000 clones detected, more than 40% appear once; the ten largest clones hold about 0.5%. CDR1 is MNHEY and CDR2 is SMNVEV in the germline V gene (reference sequence). The CDR3 is 13 amino acids. Between the trimmed V and J ends, which lost 7 bases and 2 bases, there was a span of 10 bases. Findings and limits, study-wide: Scalp clonality and expanded CD8+ clones among the top 100 fell significantly with tofacitinib. The study found that many expanded lesional clones persisted in scalp and blood during tofacitinib.

This clone was counted only a few times. The antigen remains undetermined. The sequences come from CD4+ T cells sorted from blood, collected at week 4, from a patient treated with tofacitinib. The chain is built from TRBV27 and TRBJ2-3; D ambiguous. The clonotype originates from a human donor with alopecia areata. The CDR3 DNA reads as TGTGCCAGCAAGGACGGCTCCACAGATACGCAGTATTTT. Amino acids: CASKDGSTDTQYF.